The 9 T cell receptor beta chains below were found in one sample sequenced in a study of T cells in Graves' hyperthyroidism and ophthalmopathy. It was RNA transcripts that yielded the amplified TCR beta CDR3 regions. Primed by the HTBI set, a first-round RT-PCR was run on the TCR CDR3. TCRdb recomputed calls from the multiplex PCR reads with MiXCR, one row per CDR3 protein. The repertoire holds around 250,000 distinct CDR3 sequences, with about 15% as singletons. The sample was blood. These receptors were collected from a woman between 40 and 55 years old with Graves' hyperthyroidism that later progressed to Graves' ophthalmopathy.

This clonotype appeared many times. The rearrangement uses TRBV12-3 or TRBV12-4 and TRBJ1-5, with TRBD1 as a possible D gene (5 bases). V was trimmed by 5 bases and J by 5 bases, leaving 10 bases between them. CDR3 length: 13 amino acids. CDR3 nucleotides: TGTGCCAGCAGTGGGACCGAGGATCAGCCCCAGCATTTT. Protein sequence: CASSGTEDQPQHF.

This clonotype was picked up many times. The V and J genes are TRBV7-8 and TRBJ2-1; 9 bases are a match to TRBD2. V gave up 5 bases and J gave up 3 bases; unmatched junction bases: 17. The CDR3 consists of 19 residues. Germline-derived CDR1 and CDR2 are SGHVS and FQNEAQ. CDR3 in amino acids: CASSTPGTSRHLFYNEQFF. For the CDR3, the DNA is TGTGCCAGCAGCACACCCGGGACTAGCCGACACCTTTTCTACAATGAGCAGTTCTTC.

This chain uses TRBV6-2 or TRBV6-3 with TRBJ2-1, with 12 nucleotides matching TRBD2. Trimming at V came to 5 bases and at J to 12 bases, leaving 11 bases not matched to a gene. CDR3 length equals 15 residues. CDR1 and CDR2 (germline): MNHEY, SVGEGT. This CDR3 is CASSRLAGEGVLQFF. The CDR3 region has the DNA TGTGCCAGCAGTCGACTAGCGGGAGAAGGCGTTTTGCAGTTCTTC.

For the CDR3, the DNA is TGTGCCAGCAGCTTAGTTCTTAGCGCAGATACGCAGTATTTT. Translation gives CASSLVLSADTQYF. The chain combines TRBV7-9 with TRBJ2-3; possibly TRBD2 for D (5 bases). V lost 1 base and J 4 bases, leaving 9 bases between the germline ends. Germline CDR1 is SEHNR and CDR2 is FQNEAQ (reference sequence). CDR3 length equals 14 residues.

This clonotype has at least ten counts. The chain has TRBV20-1 and TRBJ2-3; 7 nucleotides align to TRBD2. The CDR3 spans 15 residues. The trim removed 0 bases at V and 0 bases at J, leaving 3 bases unmatched. In germline, CDR1 is DFQATT, CDR2 SNEGSKA (reference sequence). CDR3: CSAREGGTSTDTQYF. Written as DNA, the CDR3 is TGCAGTGCTAGAGAGGGGGGGACTAGCACAGATACGCAGTATTTT.

In its sample, this clonotype was seen a few times. The gene calls are TRBV6-2 or TRBV6-3 and TRBJ1-6; no definite D call. Germline assignment: CDR1 MNHEY and CDR2 SVGEGT. The CDR3 is made up of 13 amino acids. Deletions cut 8 bases from V and 7 bases from J, with 12 bases between. The CDR3 reads CASGRTGNSPLHF. The CDR3, as DNA: TGTGCCAGCGGAAGGACCGGAAATTCACCCCTCCACTTT.

This clonotype was observed a few times. The chain carries TRBV19 and TRBJ2-1, with D uncertain. The CDR3 covers 13 residues. The germline V gene encodes CDR1 LNHDA and CDR2 SQIVND (reference sequence). V lost 9 bases and J lost 1, with 10 bases in between. The CDR3 coding sequence is TGTGCCAGCGCCGACCGTTCCTACAATGAGCAGTTCTTC. This encodes CASADRSYNEQFF.

There are many counts of this clonotype. The chain recombines TRBV11-2 with TRBJ2-7, with TRBD2 matching over 7 bases. CDR3 size: 14 residues. CDR1 and CDR2 (germline): SGHAT, FQNNGV. V gave up 1 base and J gave up 9 bases; unmatched junction bases: 9. The CDR3: CASSLAASGTVQYF. The CDR3 DNA reads as TGTGCCAGCAGCTTAGCAGCTAGCGGAACCGTGCAGTACTTC.

This chain connects TRBV7-8 to TRBJ2-3; 9 bases fit TRBD1. V was pared by 5 bases and J by 3 bases, with 12 bases of the junction left unmatched. This CDR3 comprises 17 residues. Germline V gene lookup returns CDR1 SGHVS and CDR2 FQNEAQ. CDR3 nucleotide sequence: TGTGCCAGCAGCCTTGAAATCGGGACAGGGATAACAGATACGCAGTATTTT. Translating gives CASSLEIGTGITDTQYF.